Listed below are T cell receptor beta chains from one sample, sequenced in a study of cytomegalovirus exposure and HLA in healthy donors. Produced via immunoSEQ multiplex PCR; TCRdb's table is partial and in-frame only. The data show about 150,000 clones, with over 75% seen just once and 5.6% held by the top ten. Material for sequencing was PBMCs. The receptors were sampled from a woman aged 40 to 50 in good health and CMV-seropositive. The CDR3 runs from the conserved cysteine through the conserved F or W. The order of the fields is CDR3 DNA, CDR3 protein, clone size, D gene, J gene, CDR3 length, V gene. The D gene is left open where the match is weak. Size tells how often a clone was seen (once, few, many) or the class of an expanded clone, and some rows leave it out.

CDR3nt: TGTGCCTGGAGTTTAAGCGGCAATCAGCCCCAGCATTTT
CDR3aa: CAWSLSGNQPQHF
abundance: -
d_gene: -
j_gene: TRBJ1-5
len: 13
v_gene: TRBV30

CDR3nt: TGCAGCGTGGCAAACACTGAAGCTTTCTTT
CDR3aa: CSVANTEAFF
abundance: -
d_gene: -
j_gene: TRBJ1-1
len: 10
v_gene: TRBV29-1

CDR3nt: TGTGCCAGCAGTATAGGGACTGATAATTCACCCCTCCACTTT
CDR3aa: CASSIGTDNSPLHF
abundance: -
d_gene: -
j_gene: TRBJ1-6
len: 14
v_gene: TRBV6-5

CDR3nt: TGTGCCAGTAGTATGGGGCACAAGACCGGGGAGCTGTTTTTT
CDR3aa: CASSMGHKTGELFF
abundance: few
d_gene: -
j_gene: TRBJ2-2
len: 14
v_gene: TRBV19

CDR3nt: TGCGCCAGCAGCTTCGGACAGGGAGACACTGAAGCTTTCTTT
CDR3aa: CASSFGQGDTEAFF
abundance: -
d_gene: TRBD1
j_gene: TRBJ1-1
len: 14
v_gene: TRBV5-1

CDR3nt: TGTGCCAGCAGTGGGATCCAAGGAGGGACCCAGTACTTC
CDR3aa: CASSGIQGGTQYF
abundance: -
d_gene: -
j_gene: TRBJ2-5
len: 13
v_gene: TRBV2

CDR3nt: TGTGCCACCAGCATCCCCGAACGAGGGACTAGTGAGCAGTTCTTC
CDR3aa: CATSIPERGTSEQFF
abundance: -
d_gene: TRBD2
j_gene: TRBJ2-1
len: 15
v_gene: TRBV15

CDR3nt: TGTGCCAGCAGCCAACGGACAGGGTGGAATTCACCCCTCCACTTT
CDR3aa: CASSQRTGWNSPLHF
abundance: -
d_gene: TRBD1
j_gene: TRBJ1-6
len: 15
v_gene: TRBV27

CDR3nt: TGTGCCTGGAGTCTTCCTCCCGGGACTAGCGGGATGCTGCACAATGAGCAGTTCTTC
CDR3aa: CAWSLPPGTSGMLHNEQFF
abundance: -
d_gene: TRBD2
j_gene: TRBJ2-1
len: 19
v_gene: TRBV30

CDR3nt: TGTGCCAGCAGCCCACTCTCTTTAGCGGGAGGCTCCTACAATGAGCAGTTCTTC
CDR3aa: CASSPLSLAGGSYNEQFF
abundance: -
d_gene: TRBD2
j_gene: TRBJ2-1
len: 18
v_gene: TRBV4-2

CDR3nt: TGTGCCAGCAGCCGATCTAATGACAGGTCTACTAATGAAAAACTGTTTTTT
CDR3aa: CASSRSNDRSTNEKLFF
abundance: -
d_gene: -
j_gene: TRBJ1-4
len: 17
v_gene: TRBV4-2

CDR3nt: TGTGCCAGCATAGGTAGCGGGAGGACCAATGAGCAGTTCTTC
CDR3aa: CASIGSGRTNEQFF
abundance: -
d_gene: TRBD2
j_gene: TRBJ2-1
len: 14
v_gene: TRBV4-2

CDR3nt: TGCGCCAGCAGCTTGGATAGAGGGACAGATACGCAGTATTTT
CDR3aa: CASSLDRGTDTQYF
abundance: once
d_gene: -
j_gene: TRBJ2-3
len: 14
v_gene: TRBV5-1